The clone carrying this TCR beta chain was detected many times. These data belong to a study of Graves' ophthalmopathy and Graves' hyperthyroidism. Germline CDR1 MRHNA, CDR2 SNTAGT. V gave up 3 bases and J gave up 7 bases; unmatched junction bases: 10. The CDR3 sequence is 17 residues long. TCR beta CDR3 regions were amplified from RNA transcripts. Second-round multiplex PCR came after a first-round RT-PCR that employed HTBI primers. TCRdb re-called the multiplex PCR reads through MiXCR, storing one row per CDR3 protein. The sample yields fewer than 400,000 distinct CDR3 sequences, around 19% seen once.

Sequenced sample: peripheral blood. This TCR was sampled from a woman aged 18-29 years with Graves' ophthalmopathy. The chain uses TRBV6-4 and TRBJ2-2; 11 bases are shared with TRBD2. The CDR3 coding sequence is TGTGCCAGCAGTGAACTTACTAGCGGGAGAGCTGGCGGGGAGCTGTTTTTT. It encodes CASSELTSGRAGGELFF.